The sequence of this T cell receptor (beta chain) was determined in a study of blood T cell repertoires in COVID-19. In the study overall: Both acute and convalescent COVID-19 samples were obtained from the United States, Italy and Spain. Sample material is recorded as cDNA or gDNA derived from T cells, B-cell-depleted T cells, or PBMCs.

Authors' processing steps: Estimation of nucleated cell counts relied on the amplification of reference gene primers. TCRdb keeps only in-frame clones here, not all; method: immunoSEQ multiplex PCR. The V and J calls and clone size are taken from that table; D and trimming were inferred from the DNA. The sample carries about 200,000 clones, around 83% recorded once. Germline assignment: CDR1 LGHDT and CDR2 YNNKEL (reference sequence). Trimming cost V 3 bases and J 1 base; bases outside gene matches: 1. There are 14 residues in the CDR3. V is TRBV3-1 (or the pseudogene TRBV3-2) and J is TRBJ1-1; TRBD1 agrees at 8 bases. The clonotype originates from a woman older than 75 with acute or convalescent COVID-19. What was sequenced was peripheral blood. The CDR3 region has the DNA TGTGCCAGCAGCCAGGGGACAGGGAACACTGAAGCTTTCTTT. Its protein is CASSQGTGNTEAFF.